This is a list of T cell receptor beta chains from one sample in a study of blood T cell repertoires in COVID-19. Produced via immunoSEQ multiplex PCR; TCRdb's table is partial and in-frame only. The table shows about 330,000 clones, with 70% to 90% occurring only once. The sample consisted of PBMCs or T cells enriched from blood (not recorded which). The receptors were sampled from a woman aged 25-40 years who had recovered from COVID-19. The CDR3 runs from the conserved cysteine through the conserved F or W. A D gene is named only where the DNA matches it firmly. A clone size is listed for some rows: how often the clone was seen (once, few, many), or a class if it is expanded.

>TRBD2|TRBV10-3|TRBJ2-3|.
CAISDKASGDTDTQYF
TGTGCCATCAGTGATAAGGCTAGCGGCGACACAGATACGCAGTATTTT
>TRBD1|TRBV18|TRBJ2-5|.
CASSTTGVQETQYF
TGTGCCAGCTCAACTACAGGGGTTCAAGAGACCCAGTACTTC
>.|TRBV3-1/TRBV3-2|TRBJ1-4|few
CASSHDSLGEKLFF
TGTGCCAGCAGCCACGACAGTTTGGGTGAAAAACTGTTTTTT
>TRBD1|TRBV24-1|TRBJ2-1|.
CATSPGQGFNEQFF
TGTGCCACCAGTCCGGGACAGGGGTTCAATGAGCAGTTCTTC
>.|TRBV6-2/TRBV6-3|TRBJ1-6|.
CASSYYQEGALHF
TGTGCCAGCAGTTACTACCAGGAGGGAGCCCTCCACTTT
>.|TRBV6-2/TRBV6-3|TRBJ1-2|.
CASSYPYRVGYGYTF
TGTGCCAGCAGTTACCCGTACAGGGTTGGTTATGGCTACACCTTC
>TRBD1|TRBV9|TRBJ1-4|once
CASSIQGAGANEKLFF
TGTGCCAGCAGCATACAGGGGGCCGGGGCTAATGAAAAACTGTTTTTT
>.|TRBV3-1/TRBV3-2|TRBJ1-1|.
CASSQDFGNTEAFF
TGTGCCAGCAGCCAAGATTTCGGGAACACTGAAGCTTTCTTT
>TRBD1|TRBV29-1|TRBJ1-1|.
CSVARTTGGWTEAFF
TGCAGCGTTGCGCGAACAACAGGGGGGTGGACTGAAGCTTTCTTT
>.|TRBV19|TRBJ1-3|.
CASSTGRDSGNTIYF
TGTGCCAGTAGTACAGGGCGGGACTCTGGAAACACCATATATTTT
>.|TRBV9|TRBJ1-1|.
CASTVGDTVGTEAFF
TGTGCCAGCACCGTGGGGGACACTGTGGGCACTGAAGCTTTCTTT
>.|TRBV29-1|TRBJ1-3|.
CSVDTGSSGNTIYF
TGCAGCGTTGATACAGGGAGCTCTGGAAACACCATATATTTT
>TRBD2|TRBV5-4|TRBJ2-1|.
CASSPRAGGSREQFF
TGTGCCAGCAGCCCGAGGGCGGGGGGGAGCCGGGAGCAGTTCTTC
>TRBD2|TRBV20-1|TRBJ2-5|once
CSASGGETQYF
TGCAGTGCTAGCGGGGGGGAGACCCAGTACTTC
>.|TRBV30|TRBJ1-5|.
CAWRYQGSGPQHF
TGTGCCTGGAGATATCAGGGGAGTGGACCCCAGCATTTT
>TRBD1|TRBV7-2|TRBJ1-3|.
CASSTGDPGNTIYF
TGTGCCAGCAGTACAGGGGACCCTGGAAACACCATATATTTT
>TRBD2|TRBV6-5|TRBJ2-7|.
CASSYSGLAGPYEQYF
TGTGCCAGCAGTTACTCAGGTCTAGCGGGGCCCTACGAGCAGTACTTC
>.|TRBV18|TRBJ1-2|.
CASSPQRGRYGYTF
TGTGCCAGCTCACCCCAGCGGGGGAGGTATGGCTACACCTTC
>TRBD1|TRBV6-5|TRBJ2-7|.
CASRTTGGSYEQYF
TGTGCCAGCAGGACCACAGGGGGCTCCTACGAGCAGTACTTC
>.|TRBV18|TRBJ1-5|.
CASSPGRNNQPQHF
TGTGCCAGCTCACCCGGTCGAAACAATCAGCCCCAGCATTTT
>.|TRBV7-6|TRBJ2-2|.
CASSLNGPGVTGELFF
TGTGCCAGCAGCTTAAACGGGCCCGGGGTCACCGGGGAGCTGTTTTTT
>.|TRBV10-3|TRBJ2-1|.
CAIGDDRSSYNEQFF
TGTGCCATCGGCGACGACAGGAGCTCCTACAATGAGCAGTTCTTC
>.|TRBV24-1|TRBJ1-2|once
CATSDQGTNYGYTF
TGTGCCACCAGTGATCAGGGGACTAACTATGGCTACACCTTC
>.|TRBV6-5|TRBJ2-1|.
CASSYSGGASYNEQFF
TGTGCCAGCAGTTACTCAGGCGGGGCCTCCTACAATGAGCAGTTCTTC
>.|TRBV5-1|TRBJ1-2|.
CASSWRWAQGDGYTF
TGCGCCAGCAGCTGGAGATGGGCACAGGGCGACGGCTACACCTTC
>TRBD2|TRBV29-1|TRBJ2-4|.
CSVETPGRAKNIQYF
TGCAGCGTTGAAACTCCCGGGAGGGCCAAAAACATTCAGTACTTC
>.|TRBV12-3/TRBV12-4|TRBJ2-1|.
CASSLVGYEQFF
TGTGCCAGCAGTTTAGTCGGGTATGAGCAGTTCTTC
>.|TRBV7-9|TRBJ2-1|.
CASSLEGEVGRSSYNEQFF
TGTGCCAGCAGCTTAGAAGGGGAGGTGGGCCGGAGCTCCTACAATGAGCAGTTCTTC
>TRBD1|TRBV30|TRBJ1-2|.
CAWDREKYGYTF
TGTGCCTGGGACAGGGAGAAATATGGCTACACCTTC
>.|TRBV7-6|TRBJ1-4|.
CASSLRTTNEKLFF
TGTGCCAGCAGCTTGCGGACAACTAATGAAAAACTGTTTTTT
>TRBD2|TRBV11-3|TRBJ2-2|once
CASSSGLAGGTGELFF
TGTGCCAGCAGCTCAGGACTAGCGGGGGGGACCGGGGAGCTGTTTTTT
>.|TRBV11-1|TRBJ2-7|.
CASSPDSYEQYF
TGTGCCAGCAGCCCAGACTCCTACGAGCAGTACTTC
>.|TRBV5-5|TRBJ1-5|.
CASSSAAGSVSSNQPQHF
TGTGCCAGCAGCTCCGCCGCGGGTTCTGTGTCGAGCAATCAGCCCCAGCATTTT
>.|TRBV2|TRBJ1-3|.
CASSEEGAGNTIYF
TGTGCCAGCAGTGAAGAGGGGGCTGGAAACACCATATATTTT
>.|TRBV30|TRBJ1-5|.
CAWSAIKSQGRNQPQHF
TGTGCCTGGAGTGCCATCAAATCACAGGGTCGCAATCAGCCCCAGCATTTT
>TRBD2|TRBV7-7|TRBJ2-5|.
CASSLGKAGIGQETQYF
TGTGCTAGCAGCTTAGGTAAAGCGGGGATCGGACAAGAGACCCAGTACTTC
>.|TRBV10-3|TRBJ1-1|.
CAISETGNTEAFF
TGTGCCATCAGTGAGACCGGTAACACTGAAGCTTTCTTT